This T cell receptor beta chain was sequenced for a study of blood T cell repertoires in COVID-19. V dropped 0 bases and J dropped 4 bases, with 25 bases sitting between them. The CDR3 is made up of 20 amino acids. Germline CDR1 SGHDN, CDR2 FVKESK. In the original analysis: Amplified reference gene primers provided the basis for estimating nucleated cell counts. Some clones are missing from TCRdb's copy, which holds only in-frame ones; the method was immunoSEQ multiplex PCR. The D gene and trimming were derived from the DNA, and the V and J assignments and clone size from that table. The sample has some 80,000 clones, about 90% seen once.

The sample consisted of peripheral blood. This rearrangement joins TRBV14 to TRBJ2-1; TRBD2 is a possible D gene (6 bases). This TCR was sampled from a human donor in a cohort sampled during active COVID-19. CDR3 protein: CASSQDGSFPTTRPYNEQFF. CDR3 bases: TGTGCCAGCAGCCAAGACGGAAGCTTTCCTACGACTAGACCTTACAATGAGCAGTTCTTC.